The 25 T cell receptor beta chains below were found in one sample sequenced in a study of blood T cell repertoires in COVID-19. This table comes from immunoSEQ multiplex PCR, and its TCRdb copy is limited to in-frame clones, with some not included. The sample carries over 200,000 clones, 87% recorded once. Sequencing was done on a sample of peripheral blood. Receptor source: a woman between 45 and 65 years old with acute or convalescent COVID-19.

The genes are TRBV9 and TRBJ2-2; 9 bases line up with TRBD1. Germline-derived CDR1 and CDR2 are SGDLS and YYNGEE. The CDR3 has 15 residues. After removal of 4 bases from V and 6 bases from J, the junction contained 7 bases not matched to a gene. This CDR3 is CASSIGTGYSGELFF. DNA of the CDR3: TGTGCCAGCAGCATAGGGACAGGGTATTCCGGGGAGCTGTTTTTT.

The chain employs TRBV7-9 and TRBJ2-7, with 8 bases fitting TRBD1. Germline V gene sequence: CDR1 SEHNR, CDR2 FQNEAQ (reference sequence). This CDR3 contains 16 residues. J lost 4 bases, V lost 4 bases, and 12 bases had no gene match. In nucleotides, the CDR3 is TGTGCCAGCAGCTCCCCCCCGCAGGGGGCGGGATACGAGCAGTACTTC. Amino acid sequence: CASSSPPQGAGYEQYF.

The rearrangement links TRBV15 to TRBJ2-1; a possible D gene is TRBD2 (5 bases). CDR3 size: 18 residues. Germline loops: CDR1 LNHNV, CDR2 YYDKDF (reference sequence). The ends were cut back, 0 bases at V and 0 bases at J, with 15 bases in the middle. The CDR3 reads CATSRDLLAVGSYNEQFF. CDR3 sequence (DNA): TGTGCCACCAGCAGAGATCTTCTAGCAGTAGGCTCCTACAATGAGCAGTTCTTC.

The V call is TRBV4-1, the J call TRBJ2-7; D is unclear. V was cut by 1 base and J by 0 bases, with 16 bases left in between. The CDR3 length is 17 residues. Looked up from germline, CDR1 is MGHRA and CDR2 is YSYEKL. The CDR3 bases are TGCGCCAGCAGCCAAGCTTTAACTACTATAAGCTCCTACGAGCAGTACTTC. This encodes CASSQALTTISSYEQYF.

The chain has TRBV30 and TRBJ1-5; D gene uncertain. Trimming left V 0 bases short and J 0 bases short, with 9 bases between. This CDR3 spans 15 amino acids. Per germline, CDR1 GTSNPN and CDR2 SVGIG (reference sequence). CDR3 sequence reads: CAWSVEGYSNQPQHF. Written as DNA, the CDR3 is TGTGCCTGGAGTGTCGAGGGATATAGCAATCAGCCCCAGCATTTT.

The chain combines TRBV4-1 with TRBJ1-5, with D perhaps TRBD1 (6 bases). The V gene's germline CDR1 is MGHRA and CDR2 YSYEKL. The CDR3 runs 18 residues. V shed 4 bases and J shed 0 bases, with 19 bases lying between them. The CDR3: CASSPRGRGGTSNQPQHF. In DNA form, the CDR3 reads TGCGCCAGCAGCCCCCGTGGTAGGGGGGGGACTAGCAATCAGCCCCAGCATTTT.

V gene TRBV9 combines with J gene TRBJ1-6; 9 bases align to TRBD1. The length of the CDR3 is 16 residues. The junction had 5 bases not matched to a gene; V was cut back by 2 bases and J by 5 bases. Germline V CDR1 and CDR2: SGDLS, YYNGEE. The CDR3 nucleotides read TGTGCCAGCAGCGTCACAGGGGGCGCAAATAATTCACCCCTCCACTTT. It yields the protein CASSVTGGANNSPLHF.

A single count supports this clone. V usage is TRBV30 and J usage is TRBJ2-3; a possible D gene is TRBD2 (5 bases). The V and J ends lost 2 bases and 2 bases respectively, with 11 bases between them. CDR3 length: 14 residues. Germline CDR1 GTSNPN, CDR2 SVGIG (reference sequence). CDR3: CAWSFFGNTDTQYF. Written as DNA, the CDR3 is TGTGCCTGGAGTTTTTTCGGGAACACAGATACGCAGTATTTT.

This clone was found many times. The chain employs TRBV4-1 and TRBJ2-1, with a tentative D call TRBD2 (5 bases). The germline V gene has CDR1 MGHRA and CDR2 YSYEKL. The CDR3 spans 13 residues. Trimming took off 3 bases at V and 10 bases at J, with 13 bases between the two ends. CDR3 residues: CASSHPLAGEQFF. The DNA of the CDR3 is TGCGCCAGCAGCCATCCTCTAGCTGGCGAGCAGTTCTTC.

The rearrangement joins TRBV5-1 to TRBJ2-1; 12 nucleotides agree with TRBD2. Germline CDR1 is SGHRS and CDR2 is YFSETQ. The CDR3 totals 16 residues. V trimming: 6 bases; J trimming: 1 base; junction bases outside the gene matches: 5. CDR3 bases: TGCGCCAGCACCGGACTAGCGGGGCAATCCTACAATGAGCAGTTCTTC. This translates into CASTGLAGQSYNEQFF.

V is TRBV30 and J is TRBJ1-1; D is ambiguous. Per germline, CDR1 GTSNPN and CDR2 SVGIG (reference sequence). V was trimmed by 4 bases and J by 5 bases, leaving 11 bases between them. CDR3 length: 12 residues. This CDR3 reads CAWTMVRTEAFF. The CDR3 nucleotides are TGTGCCTGGACTATGGTGAGGACTGAAGCTTTCTTT.

The genes are TRBV4-2 and TRBJ2-1, with 12 bases lining up with TRBD2. Germline V gives CDR1 LGHNA, CDR2 YNFKEQ. With V trimmed by 0 bases and J by 6 bases, 3 bases remained unmatched. CDR3 size: 16 residues. DNA for the CDR3: TGTGCCAGCAGCCAAGAAAAACTAGCGGGAGGCAATGAGCAGTTCTTC. Its protein is CASSQEKLAGGNEQFF.

The genes are TRBV30 and TRBJ1-3; 9 bases are shared with TRBD1. Germline V gene sequence: CDR1 GTSNPN, CDR2 SVGIG (reference sequence). The CDR3 is 13 residues long. The J segment lost 5 bases and the V segment lost 7 bases, leaving 6 bases of the junction unmatched. The CDR3 nucleotides read TGTGCCTCGTACAGGGGGCGCAGAAACACCATATATTTT. The encoded protein is CASYRGRRNTIYF.

The chain links TRBV28 to TRBJ2-5, with 14 bases matching TRBD2. Trimming removed 4 bases from V and 4 bases from J; junction bases left unmatched: 17. Looked up from germline, CDR1 is MDHEN and CDR2 is SYDVKM. The CDR3 extends over 20 amino acids. CDR3 loop: CASSYLGLAGVGGFAETQYF. For the CDR3, the DNA is TGTGCCAGCAGTTACCTGGGACTAGCGGGAGTCGGGGGCTTCGCAGAGACCCAGTACTTC.

About this clone: Other DNA sequences in the same sample also yield this CDR3. The genes are TRBV15 and TRBJ2-1, with a possible D match to TRBD2 (5 bases). The germline gives CDR1 LNHNV, CDR2 YYDKDF (reference sequence). This CDR3 has 15 residues. V lost 1 base and J 0 bases, leaving 7 bases between the germline ends. Written as DNA, the CDR3 is TGTGCCACCAGCAGAGTTGGGAGCTCCTACAATGAGCAGTTCTTC. Protein sequence: CATSRVGSSYNEQFF.

The rearrangement joins TRBV9 to TRBJ1-2; TRBD1 might be the D (5 bases). The CDR3 runs to 14 residues. V was trimmed by 4 bases and J by 6 bases, leaving 16 bases between them. Germline loops: CDR1 SGDLS, CDR2 YYNGEE. The CDR3 loop is CASSPRGRADGYTF. The CDR3, as DNA: TGTGCCAGCAGCCCACGGGGGAGGGCCGATGGCTACACCTTC.

This clone is a singleton in its sample. The V gene is TRBV2, the J gene TRBJ2-7; a possible D gene is TRBD2 (6 bases). V lost 4 bases, J lost 3 bases, and 16 bases lay in between. CDR3 length: 15 amino acids. Germline loops: CDR1 SNHLY, CDR2 FYNNEI. This chain's CDR3 is CASSVSGEWDYEQYF. The CDR3 coding sequence is TGTGCCAGCAGTGTTTCGGGGGAGTGGGACTACGAGCAGTACTTC.

The CDR3 protein is CASSYPTGEVQETQYF. CDR3 DNA: TGTGCCAGCAGTTACCCGACAGGTGAGGTGCAAGAGACCCAGTACTTC. This chain joins TRBV6-2 or TRBV6-3 and TRBJ2-5; possibly TRBD1 for D (6 bases). The V gene lost 2 bases and the J gene lost 2 bases, with 15 bases spanning the gap. The germline CDR1 and CDR2 sequences are MNHEY and SVGEGT. This CDR3 is built from 16 residues.

The V gene is TRBV20-1, the J gene TRBJ2-5; possible D gene TRBD2, 5 bases. Trimming took off 3 bases at V and 4 bases at J, with 15 bases between the two ends. Germline V CDR1 and CDR2: DFQATT, SNEGSKA (reference sequence). This CDR3 region has 14 residues. DNA for the CDR3: TGCAGTGCTAGTGGCGGGCTAAGTAGAGAGACCCAGTACTTC. It codes for CSASGGLSRETQYF.

This sequence joins TRBV12-3 or TRBV12-4 and TRBJ1-1; D is perhaps TRBD1 (5 bases). V was cut by 6 bases and J by 1 base, with 9 bases left in between. CDR3 size: 13 residues. CDR3: CASSYTGNTEAFF. The CDR3 nucleotides are TGTGCCAGCAGCTATACAGGGAACACTGAAGCTTTCTTT.

The V and J genes are TRBV4-2 and TRBJ2-1; possibly TRBD2 for D (6 bases). Trimming took off 2 bases at V and 6 bases at J, with 11 bases between the two ends. Per the germline V gene, CDR1 is LGHNA and CDR2 is YNFKEQ. This CDR3 contains 14 residues. The CDR3 DNA reads as TGTGCCAGCAGCCAAAGGGGTAGCGGCAATGAGCAGTTCTTC. Translated, it gives CASSQRGSGNEQFF.

This clone has only one observation. V and J are TRBV18 and TRBJ2-5; TRBD1 matches at 7 bases. The junction had 5 bases not matched to a gene; V was cut back by 6 bases and J by 1 base. CDR1 is KGHSH and CDR2 is LQKENI in the germline V gene. The CDR3 has 14 residues. CDR3 residues: CASSPRTGQETQYF. CDR3 DNA: TGTGCCAGCTCCCCCAGGACAGGCCAAGAGACCCAGTACTTC.

This chain joins TRBV2 and TRBJ2-7; D gene ambiguous. The CDR3 spans 13 residues. The V end was cut by 5 bases, the J end by 3 bases, with 11 bases between. Germline assignment: CDR1 SNHLY and CDR2 FYNNEI. DNA of the CDR3: TGTGCCAGCAGTAGACAACAATTCTACGAGCAGTACTTC. It translates to CASSRQQFYEQYF.

CDR3 residues: CASSYQTGQETQYF. The CDR3 DNA sequence: TGTGCCAGCAGTTACCAGACAGGACAAGAGACCCAGTACTTC. V gene TRBV6-6 combines with J gene TRBJ2-5; a possible D gene is TRBD1 (6 bases). The CDR3 spans 14 residues. Germline CDR1 is MNHNY and CDR2 is SVGAGI (reference sequence). V dropped 2 bases and J dropped 2 bases, with 9 bases sitting between them.

CDR3 sequence reads: CASMWGENTGELFF. DNA for the CDR3: TGTGCTAGTATGTGGGGGGAGAACACCGGGGAGCTGTTTTTT. The chain carries TRBV12-5 and TRBJ2-2; weak D call: TRBD2 (6 bases). Trimming pared 8 bases from V and 1 base from J, leaving 11 bases between. The CDR3 loop spans 14 amino acids. In germline, CDR1 is LGHNT, CDR2 FRNRAP.